This T cell receptor (beta chain) is drawn from a study of T cell repertoires in cytomegalovirus infection. As for the study in general: Researchers turned to recently identified HLA-C-restricted CMV epitopes as well as well-studied HLA-B-restricted ones. Signatures in public TCR beta sequences pointed to both CMV infection and matching HLA type.

Via MiXCR, TCRdb re-called the reads, giving one row per CDR3 protein. The repertoire holds around 570,000 distinct CDR3 sequences, under 45% seen once, with 48% in the top ten. This clonotype has more than one count but fewer than ten. Antigen unknown. Study-wide points: The ex vivo response was dominated by HLA-C-restricted CMV-specific TCR beta clonotypes.

The CDR3 sequence is 13 residues long. CDR1 is MNHEY and CDR2 is SVGEGT in the germline V gene. The V end was cut by 4 bases, the J end by 2 bases, with 9 bases between. The sample was cultured PBMCs, taken from culture after CMV antigen stimulation. The TCR was taken from a human donor in good health (CMV status not recorded). Some clones in this sample may be carry-over from other donors' samples. The chain joins TRBV6-2 or TRBV6-3 to TRBJ2-7; D is tentatively TRBD1 or TRBD2 (5 bases each). The CDR3 protein is CASSWDLAYEQYF. The DNA for the CDR3 is TGTGCCAGCAGTTGGGACCTCGCCTACGAGCAGTACTTC.